These 28 T cell receptor beta chains originate from one sample sequenced in a study of T-cell memory formation after mild COVID-19. Each CDR3 protein is one row after TCRdb ran MiXCR on the 5' RACE reads. The profile shows about 44,000 distinct CDR3 sequences, roughly 6.6% of them singletons. The source material was PBMCs or a T cell subset sorted from them (not recorded which). The receptors originated from an adult who had mild COVID-19 (a few samples of this study predate the infection). Cell type and time point are not known.

The sample holds a few counts of this clonotype. V usage is TRBV19 and J usage is TRBJ1-2; no firm D call. Germline CDR1 reads LNHDA; CDR2 reads SQIVND (reference sequence). This CDR3 region has 14 residues. V lost 3 bases and J 4 bases, leaving 12 bases between the germline ends. The CDR3 bases are TGTGCCAGTAGTATGAGTTCAGAAACCTATGGCTACACCTTC. The encoded protein is CASSMSSETYGYTF.

The chain joins TRBV29-1 to TRBJ2-1, with D possibly being TRBD1 (7 bases). From germline, CDR1 is SQVTM and CDR2 ANQGSEA. The CDR3 covers 20 residues. V dropped 2 bases and J dropped 8 bases, with 34 bases sitting between them. CDR3 sequence: CSVESLWGVADRVGSDEQFF. In nucleotides, the CDR3 is TGCAGCGTTGAATCTTTGTGGGGGGTCGCAGACAGGGTAGGGAGTGATGAGCAGTTCTTC.

There are a few counts of this clonotype. The rearrangement joins TRBV7-2 to TRBJ2-5; TRBD2 matches at 9 bases. The germline gives CDR1 SGHTA, CDR2 FQGNSA. The junction had 0 bases not matched to a gene; V was cut back by 2 bases and J by 2 bases. There are 14 residues in the CDR3. The CDR3 nucleotides read TGTGCCAGCAGCTTAACTAGCGGGCAAGAGACCCAGTACTTC. As protein: CASSLTSGQETQYF.

This clonotype has at least ten counts. The genes are TRBV12-3 or TRBV12-4 and TRBJ2-7; D may be TRBD1 (6 bases). V was cut by 1 base and J by 6 bases, with 10 bases left in between. The length of the CDR3 is 13 residues. CDR3 bases: TGTGCCAGCAGTTTAGGCGGCAGGGGCGAGCAGTACTTC. Amino acid sequence: CASSLGGRGEQYF.

The chain uses TRBV27 and TRBJ2-2; D gene ambiguous. CDR1 and CDR2 from the germline V gene are MNHEY and SMNVEV (reference sequence). The CDR3 is 12 residues long. The V and J ends lost 4 bases and 6 bases respectively, with 6 bases between them. The CDR3 sequence is CASSYQAGELFF. The CDR3 DNA reads TGTGCCAGCAGTTATCAGGCCGGGGAGCTGTTTTTT.

The chain combines TRBV30 with TRBJ2-7; 10 bases line up with TRBD2. J gave up 8 bases and V 0 bases, and 16 bases lay outside the gene matches. Germline-derived CDR1 and CDR2 are GTSNPN and SVGIG (reference sequence). This CDR3 has 17 amino acids. CDR3 loop: CAWSVSTVRLAGAQQYF. The CDR3 region has the DNA TGTGCCTGGAGTGTTTCGACAGTTCGGCTAGCGGGAGCTCAGCAGTACTTC.

This clonotype was observed at least ten times. This chain links TRBV7-8 with TRBJ2-2; D is tentatively TRBD1 or TRBD2 (5 bases each). Per the germline V gene, CDR1 is SGHVS and CDR2 is FQNEAQ. The CDR3 covers 15 residues. Trimming pared 0 bases from V and 6 bases from J, leaving 11 bases between. Written as DNA, the CDR3 is TGTGCCAGCAGCTTAGCGGGGCAGCGGTCCGGGGAGCTGTTTTTT. Amino acid sequence: CASSLAGQRSGELFF.

The sample holds many counts of this clonotype. The chain links TRBV3-1 to TRBJ1-3; weak D call: TRBD1 (6 bases). Germline loops: CDR1 LGHDT, CDR2 YNNKEL (reference sequence). This CDR3 is built from 15 residues. The ends were cut back, 6 bases at V and 5 bases at J, with 17 bases in the middle. This CDR3 reads CASSLKTGRRNTIYF. DNA of the CDR3: TGTGCCAGCAGTCTTAAAACAGGGAGAAGAAACACCATATATTTT.

Many counts were recorded for this clonotype. This chain connects TRBV5-1 to TRBJ2-7; 8 positions match TRBD1. The germline V gene has CDR1 SGHRS and CDR2 YFSETQ. After removal of 5 bases from V and 7 bases from J, the junction contained 5 bases not matched to a gene. CDR3 length: 12 residues. The CDR3 region has the DNA TGCGCCAGCAGGACAGGGGTAGGGGAGCAGTACTTC. Translation: CASRTGVGEQYF.

The chain uses TRBV11-3 and TRBJ2-7; no definite D call. The CDR3 totals 13 residues. In germline, CDR1 is SGHNT, CDR2 YENEEA. Trimming took off 2 bases at V and 0 bases at J, with 5 bases between the two ends. CDR3: CASSLYNSYEQYF. CDR3 DNA: TGTGCCAGCAGCTTATACAACTCCTACGAGCAGTACTTC.

This clonotype was counted many times. The J gene is TRBJ2-7, the V gene TRBV12-3 or TRBV12-4; D remains unclear. This CDR3 contains 13 residues. The germline V and J ends were trimmed by 5 bases and 9 bases, with 17 bases remaining between them. CDR3 loop: CASSIGRNHAQYF. Here the CDR3 DNA reads TGTGCCAGCAGTATAGGAAGGAACCATGCGCAGTACTTC.

The chain couples TRBV7-9 to TRBJ1-5; weak D call: TRBD1 (5 bases). V lost 6 bases and J lost 4, with 16 bases in between. Looked up from germline, CDR1 is SEHNR and CDR2 is FQNEAQ (reference sequence). The length of the CDR3 is 15 residues. The chain's CDR3 is CASRPAAGVNQPQHF. The CDR3 DNA is TGTGCCAGCAGACCAGCAGCGGGGGTTAATCAGCCCCAGCATTTT.

This clonotype turned up a few times. The chain has TRBV20-1 and TRBJ1-5; D is undetermined. The CDR3 is 14 amino acids. Trimming took off 3 bases at V and 2 bases at J, with 11 bases between the two ends. The germline gives CDR1 DFQATT, CDR2 SNEGSKA (reference sequence). CDR3 bases: TGCAGTGCTAGGTGGGGAGAGGGCAATCAGCCCCAGCATTTT. This sequence encodes CSARWGEGNQPQHF.

This clonotype was seen repeatedly, ten times or more. This rearrangement joins TRBV12-3 or TRBV12-4 to TRBJ1-5, with a tentative D call TRBD1 (6 bases). V gave up 6 bases and J gave up 2 bases, with 11 bases separating them. The CDR3 extends over 14 amino acids. The CDR3 region is CASSFSGGNQPQHF. In nucleotides, the CDR3 is TGTGCCAGCAGCTTTTCAGGGGGCAATCAGCCCCAGCATTTT.

This clonotype was picked up many times. This sequence joins TRBV6-5 and TRBJ2-5; 13 bases match TRBD2. This CDR3 spans 18 amino acids. After removal of 5 bases from V and 1 base from J, the junction contained 10 bases not matched to a gene. Germline V gives CDR1 MNHEY, CDR2 SVGAGI. CDR3 in amino acids: CASSAQTSGRYSQETQYF. Here the CDR3 DNA reads TGTGCCAGCAGTGCTCAGACTAGCGGGAGGTACTCCCAAGAGACCCAGTACTTC.

The chain recombines TRBV12-3 or TRBV12-4 with TRBJ1-1; 9 nucleotides agree with TRBD1. CDR3 size: 17 residues. V shed 5 bases, J shed 1 base, and the junction held 11 bases outside the gene matches. CDR3 nucleotides: TGTGCCAGCAGTCCGGGACAGGGAGGGCTGGCGAACACTGAAGCTTTCTTT. Its translation is CASSPGQGGLANTEAFF.

This clonotype appeared many times. CDR3 region: CATSRDRTGILYGYTF. The DNA of the CDR3 is TGTGCCACCAGCAGAGATCGGACAGGAATACTCTATGGCTACACCTTC. The chain carries TRBV15 and TRBJ1-2; 7 nucleotides align to TRBD1. Germline-derived CDR1 and CDR2 are LNHNV and YYDKDF (reference sequence). V gave up 0 bases and J gave up 4 bases; unmatched junction bases: 8. The CDR3 is 16 amino acids.

The sample holds a few counts of this clonotype. This chain's CDR3 is CASSLDGTGSEKLFF. The CDR3 coding sequence is TGTGCCAGCAGTTTAGACGGGACAGGGTCTGAAAAACTGTTTTTT. The V gene is TRBV12-3 or TRBV12-4, the J gene TRBJ1-4; TRBD1 matches 9 bases. V shed 1 base, J shed 7 bases, and the junction held 4 bases outside the gene matches. The CDR3 covers 15 residues.

The chain couples TRBV6-1 to TRBJ1-1; D may be TRBD1 (5 bases). Per germline, CDR1 MNHNS and CDR2 SASEGT. Trimming took 7 bases from V and 5 from J, leaving 17 bases between them. The CDR3 totals 14 residues. The chain's CDR3 is CASTGGGTKTEAFF. CDR3 nucleotides: TGTGCCAGCACGGGCGGCGGGACGAAGACTGAAGCTTTCTTT.

The sample holds a few counts of this clonotype. This chain uses TRBV5-1 with TRBJ2-6; D not resolved. Germline values: CDR1 SGHRS, CDR2 YFSETQ. V lost 3 bases, J lost 1 base, and 8 bases lay in between. The CDR3 extends over 15 amino acids. The CDR3, as DNA: TGCGCCAGCAGCTGGGGAAGATCTGGGGCCAACGTCCTGACTTTC. Encoded protein: CASSWGRSGANVLTF.

This clonotype was picked up a small number of times. The rearrangement uses TRBV4-2 and TRBJ2-1; 8 positions match TRBD2. The CDR3 is made up of 16 amino acids. Looked up from germline, CDR1 is LGHNA and CDR2 is YNFKEQ. V lost 0 bases and J lost 1; bases outside the gene matches: 2. The CDR3 sequence is CASSQDREGSYNEQFF. The DNA of the CDR3 is TGTGCCAGCAGCCAAGACCGGGAGGGGTCCTACAATGAGCAGTTCTTC.

At least ten counts were recorded for this clonotype. The V and J genes are TRBV4-3 and TRBJ2-2, with TRBD2 identical over 7 bases. V lost 0 bases, J lost 4 bases, and 8 bases stayed unmatched. The CDR3 loop spans 17 amino acids. CDR1 and CDR2 from the germline V gene are LGHNA and YSLEER. The chain's CDR3 is CASSQDMAGVSTGELFF. CDR3 bases: TGCGCCAGCAGCCAAGATATGGCGGGAGTTAGCACCGGGGAGCTGTTTTTT.

This clonotype was observed at least ten times. V gene TRBV18 combines with J gene TRBJ2-6; 7 nucleotides align to TRBD1. After removal of 1 base from V and 0 bases from J, the junction contained 6 bases not matched to a gene. This CDR3 is built from 18 residues. Germline V gene sequence: CDR1 KGHSH, CDR2 LQKENI. CDR3 bases: TGTGCCAGCTCACCACGAACAGGGGCTCTCTCTGGGGCCAACGTCCTGACTTTC. It translates to CASSPRTGALSGANVLTF.

In this sample, this clonotype turned up a few times. The chain has TRBV27 and TRBJ2-7, with 10 bases that match TRBD2. Germline trimming cut 1 base from V and 2 bases from J; bases unmatched to any gene: 14. Germline V CDR1 and CDR2: MNHEY, SMNVEV (reference sequence). The CDR3 sequence is 19 residues long. CDR3 DNA: TGTGCCAGCAGTTTATTTGGAAGATTGACTAGCGGGCGACCCTACGAGCAGTACTTC. Encoded protein: CASSLFGRLTSGRPYEQYF.

This clonotype has ten or more counts. V usage is TRBV20-1 and J usage is TRBJ1-5; D is perhaps TRBD1 (5 bases). CDR1 and CDR2 from the germline V gene are DFQATT and SNEGSKA (reference sequence). CDR3 length: 17 amino acids. V lost 0 bases and J lost 3, with 18 bases in between. CDR3 region: CSARDGAQPSYNQPQHF. As DNA, the CDR3 is TGCAGTGCTAGAGATGGGGCCCAACCCAGCTACAATCAGCCCCAGCATTTT.

This clonotype was found many times. J is TRBJ1-1 and V is TRBV5-1; D remains ambiguous. CDR1 SGHRS and CDR2 YFSETQ come from the germline V gene. This CDR3 is built from 14 residues. Deletions cut 1 base from V and 0 bases from J, with 7 bases between. CDR3 loop: CASSLRQMNTEAFF. The CDR3 nucleotides are TGCGCCAGCAGCTTGAGGCAGATGAACACTGAAGCTTTCTTT.

This clonotype came up a few times. V gene TRBV5-1 combines with J gene TRBJ1-4; D not resolved. CDR3 length: 14 amino acids. Trimming took 4 bases from V and 5 from J, leaving 12 bases between them. The germline gives CDR1 SGHRS, CDR2 YFSETQ. DNA for the CDR3: TGCGCCAGCAGCCGGTCCTCCGGAAATGAAAAACTGTTTTTT. Its protein is CASSRSSGNEKLFF. Based on the CDR3 plus reference TRBV5-1 and TRBJ1-4, the full variable domain is KAGVTQTPRYLIKTRGQQVTLSCSPISGHRSVSWYQQTPGQGLQFLFEYFSETQRNKGNFPGRFSGRQFSNSRSEMNVSTLELGDSALYLCASSRSSGNEKLFFGSGTQLSVL.

The sample holds a few counts of this clonotype. The chain carries TRBV5-5 and TRBJ2-1, with 7 bases that match TRBD2. Per germline, CDR1 SGHKS and CDR2 YYEKEE (reference sequence). The CDR3 contains 14 residues. V trimming: 1 base; J trimming: 2 bases; junction bases outside the gene matches: 0. CDR3 protein: CASSLTSAYNEQFF. The CDR3 nucleotides are TGTGCCAGCAGCTTGACTAGCGCCTACAATGAGCAGTTCTTC.